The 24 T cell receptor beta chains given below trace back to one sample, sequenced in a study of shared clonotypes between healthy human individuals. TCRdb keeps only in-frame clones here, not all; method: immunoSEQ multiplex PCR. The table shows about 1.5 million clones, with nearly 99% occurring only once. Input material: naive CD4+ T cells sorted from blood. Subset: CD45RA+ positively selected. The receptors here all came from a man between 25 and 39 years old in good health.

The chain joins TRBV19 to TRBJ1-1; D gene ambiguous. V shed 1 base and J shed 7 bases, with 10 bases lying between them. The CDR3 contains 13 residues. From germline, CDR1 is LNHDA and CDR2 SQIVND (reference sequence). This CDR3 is CASSIGVRGEAFF. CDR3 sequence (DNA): TGTGCCAGTAGTATAGGGGTTCGGGGTGAAGCTTTCTTT.

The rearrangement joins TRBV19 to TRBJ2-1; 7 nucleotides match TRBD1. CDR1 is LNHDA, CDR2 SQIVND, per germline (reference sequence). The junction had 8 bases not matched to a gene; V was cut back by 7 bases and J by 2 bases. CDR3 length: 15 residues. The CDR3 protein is CASTQTGVPYNEQFF. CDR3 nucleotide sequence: TGTGCCAGTACTCAAACAGGGGTTCCCTACAATGAGCAGTTCTTC.

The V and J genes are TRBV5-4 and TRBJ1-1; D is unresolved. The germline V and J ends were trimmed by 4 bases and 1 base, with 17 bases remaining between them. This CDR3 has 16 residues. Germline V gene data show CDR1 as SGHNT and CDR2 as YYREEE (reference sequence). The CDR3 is CASSKLLREGNTEAFF. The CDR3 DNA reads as TGTGCCAGCAGCAAACTTTTGAGGGAGGGGAACACTGAAGCTTTCTTT. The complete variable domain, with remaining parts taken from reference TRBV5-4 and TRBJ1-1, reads ETGVTQSPTHLIKTRGQQVTLRCSSQSGHNTVSWYQQALGQGPQFIFQYYREEENGRGNFPPRFSGLQFPNYSSELNVNALELDDSALYLCASSKLLREGNTEAFFGQGTRLTVV.

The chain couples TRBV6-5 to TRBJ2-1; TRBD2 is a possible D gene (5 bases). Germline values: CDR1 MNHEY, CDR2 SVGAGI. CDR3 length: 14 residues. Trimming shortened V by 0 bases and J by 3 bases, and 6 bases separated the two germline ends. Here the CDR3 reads CASSYSTIYNEQFF. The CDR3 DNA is TGTGCCAGCAGTTACTCGACTATCTACAATGAGCAGTTCTTC.

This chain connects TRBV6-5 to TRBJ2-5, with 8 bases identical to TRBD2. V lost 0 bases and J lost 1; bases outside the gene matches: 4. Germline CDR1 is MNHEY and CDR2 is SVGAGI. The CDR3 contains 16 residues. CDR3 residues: CASSYSSGITQETQYF. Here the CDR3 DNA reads TGTGCCAGCAGTTACTCTAGCGGGATAACCCAAGAGACCCAGTACTTC.

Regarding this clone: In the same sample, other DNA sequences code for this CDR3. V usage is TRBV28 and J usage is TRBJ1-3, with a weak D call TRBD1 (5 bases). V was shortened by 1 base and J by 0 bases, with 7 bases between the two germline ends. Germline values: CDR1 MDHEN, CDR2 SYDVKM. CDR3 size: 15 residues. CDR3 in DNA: TGTGCCAGCAGTTTATCAGGGTCCTCTGGAAACACCATATATTTT. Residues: CASSLSGSSGNTIYF. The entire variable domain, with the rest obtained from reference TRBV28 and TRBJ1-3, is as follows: DVKVTQSSRYLVKRTGEKVFLECVQDMDHENMFWYRQDPGLGLRLIYFSYDVKMKEKGDIPEGYSVSREKKERFSLILESASTNQTSMYLCASSLSGSSGNTIYFGEGSWLTVV.

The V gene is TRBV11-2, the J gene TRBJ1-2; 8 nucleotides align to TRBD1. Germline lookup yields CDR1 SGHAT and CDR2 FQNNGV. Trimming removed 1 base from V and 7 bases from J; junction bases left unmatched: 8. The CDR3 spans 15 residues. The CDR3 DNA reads TGTGCCAGCAGCTTAGTCGGCAGGGGGCTTTCTGGCTACACCTTC. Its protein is CASSLVGRGLSGYTF.

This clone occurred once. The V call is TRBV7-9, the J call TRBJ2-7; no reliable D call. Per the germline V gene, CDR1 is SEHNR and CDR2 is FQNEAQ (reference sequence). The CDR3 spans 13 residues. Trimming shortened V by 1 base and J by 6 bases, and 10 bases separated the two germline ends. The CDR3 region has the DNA TGTGCCAGCAGCTTAGTAGGGTCCCGCGAGCAGTACTTC. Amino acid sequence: CASSLVGSREQYF.

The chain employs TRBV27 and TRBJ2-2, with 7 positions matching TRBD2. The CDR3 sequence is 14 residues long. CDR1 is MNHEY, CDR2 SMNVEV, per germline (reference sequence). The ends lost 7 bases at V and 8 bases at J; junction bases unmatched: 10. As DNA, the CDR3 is TGTGCCAGCACCTCTTGGGGGGGAACTGGGGAGCTGTTTTTT. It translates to CASTSWGGTGELFF.

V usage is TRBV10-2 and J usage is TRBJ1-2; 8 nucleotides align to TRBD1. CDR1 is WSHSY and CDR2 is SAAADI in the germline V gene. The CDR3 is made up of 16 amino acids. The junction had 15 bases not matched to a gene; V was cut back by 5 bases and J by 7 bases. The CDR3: CASSSTPTGVVGGYTF. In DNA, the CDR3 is TGCGCCAGCAGTTCTACACCGACAGGGGTAGTTGGTGGCTACACCTTC.

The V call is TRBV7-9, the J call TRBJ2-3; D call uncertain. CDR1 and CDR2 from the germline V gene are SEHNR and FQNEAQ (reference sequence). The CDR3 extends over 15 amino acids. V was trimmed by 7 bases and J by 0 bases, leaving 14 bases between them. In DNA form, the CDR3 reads TGTGCCAGCATTTACAAAGGGTCTAGCACAGATACGCAGTATTTT. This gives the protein CASIYKGSSTDTQYF. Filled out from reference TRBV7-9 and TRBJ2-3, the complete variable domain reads DTGVSQNPRHKITKRGQNVTFRCDPISEHNRLYWYRQTLGQGPEFLTYFQNEAQLEKSRLLSDRFSAERPKGSFSTLEIQRTEQGDSAMYLCASIYKGSSTDTQYFGPGTRLTVL.

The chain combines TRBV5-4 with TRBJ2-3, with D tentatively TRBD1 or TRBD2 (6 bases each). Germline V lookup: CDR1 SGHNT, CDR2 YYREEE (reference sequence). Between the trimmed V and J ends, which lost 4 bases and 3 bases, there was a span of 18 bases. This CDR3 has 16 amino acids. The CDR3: CASSRKLVGGTDTQYF. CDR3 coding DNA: TGTGCCAGCAGCCGAAAACTAGTAGGGGGGACAGATACGCAGTATTTT.

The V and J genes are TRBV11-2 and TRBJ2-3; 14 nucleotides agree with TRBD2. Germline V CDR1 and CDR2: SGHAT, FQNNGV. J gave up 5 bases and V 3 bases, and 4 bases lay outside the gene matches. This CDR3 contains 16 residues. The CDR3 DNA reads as TGTGCCAGCAGCTTGGGACTAGCGGGAGTACTAGATACGCAGTATTTT. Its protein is CASSLGLAGVLDTQYF.

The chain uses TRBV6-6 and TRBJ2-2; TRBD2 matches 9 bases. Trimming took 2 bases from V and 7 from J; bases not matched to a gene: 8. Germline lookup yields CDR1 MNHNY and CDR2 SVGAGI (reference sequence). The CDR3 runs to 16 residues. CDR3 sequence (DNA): TGTGCCAGCAGTTACCTGTCTAGCGGGGAGGGCGGGGAGCTGTTTTTT. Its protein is CASSYLSSGEGGELFF.

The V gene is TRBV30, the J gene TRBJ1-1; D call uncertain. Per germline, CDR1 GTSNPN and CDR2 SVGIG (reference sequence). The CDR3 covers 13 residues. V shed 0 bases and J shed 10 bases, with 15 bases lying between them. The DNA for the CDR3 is TGTGCCTGGAGTGTACTGAAAAGGGAGAGAGCTTTCTTT. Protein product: CAWSVLKRERAFF.

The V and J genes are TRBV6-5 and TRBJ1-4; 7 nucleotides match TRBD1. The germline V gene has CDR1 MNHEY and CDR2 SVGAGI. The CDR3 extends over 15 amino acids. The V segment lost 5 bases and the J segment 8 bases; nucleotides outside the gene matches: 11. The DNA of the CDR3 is TGTGCCAGCAGTCCCAACAGGGGAGGAGGGGAAAAACTGTTTTTT. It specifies CASSPNRGGGEKLFF.

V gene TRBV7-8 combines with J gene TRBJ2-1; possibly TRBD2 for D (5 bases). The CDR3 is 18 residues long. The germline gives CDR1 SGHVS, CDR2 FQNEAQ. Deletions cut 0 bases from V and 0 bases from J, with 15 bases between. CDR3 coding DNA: TGTGCCAGCAGCTTAGCAAGTTTGCGGGCGAGCTCCTACAATGAGCAGTTCTTC. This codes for CASSLASLRASSYNEQFF. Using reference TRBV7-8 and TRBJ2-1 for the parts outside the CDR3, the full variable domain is GAGVSQSPRYKVAKRGQDVALRCDPISGHVSLFWYQQALGQGPEFLTYFQNEAQLDKSGLPSDRFFAERPEGSVSTLKIQRTQQEDSAVYLCASSLASLRASSYNEQFFGPGTRLTVL.

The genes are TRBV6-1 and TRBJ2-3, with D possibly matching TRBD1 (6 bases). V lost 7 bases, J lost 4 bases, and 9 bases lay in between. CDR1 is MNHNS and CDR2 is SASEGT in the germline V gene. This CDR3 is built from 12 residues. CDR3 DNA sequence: TGTGCCAGCACTAAGGGGGCAGATACGCAGTATTTT. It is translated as CASTKGADTQYF.

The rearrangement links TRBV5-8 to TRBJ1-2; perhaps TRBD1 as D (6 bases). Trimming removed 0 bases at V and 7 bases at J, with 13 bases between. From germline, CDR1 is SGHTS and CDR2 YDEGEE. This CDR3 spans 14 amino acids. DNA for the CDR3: TGTGCCAGCAGCTTGGGTACAGGGCCTGGTGGCTACACCTTC. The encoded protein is CASSLGTGPGGYTF.

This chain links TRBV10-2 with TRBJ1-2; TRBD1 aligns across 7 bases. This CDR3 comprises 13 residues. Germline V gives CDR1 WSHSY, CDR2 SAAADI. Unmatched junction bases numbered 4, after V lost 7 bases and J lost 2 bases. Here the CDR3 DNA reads TGCGCCAGCACCATACAGGGGAACTATGGCTACACCTTC. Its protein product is CASTIQGNYGYTF.

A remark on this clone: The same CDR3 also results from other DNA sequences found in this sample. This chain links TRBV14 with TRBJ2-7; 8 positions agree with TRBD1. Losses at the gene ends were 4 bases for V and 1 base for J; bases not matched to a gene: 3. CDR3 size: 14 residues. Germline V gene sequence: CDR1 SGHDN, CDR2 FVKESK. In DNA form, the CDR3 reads TGTGCCAGCAGCCGCGGACAGGGATCCTACGAGCAGTACTTC. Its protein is CASSRGQGSYEQYF.

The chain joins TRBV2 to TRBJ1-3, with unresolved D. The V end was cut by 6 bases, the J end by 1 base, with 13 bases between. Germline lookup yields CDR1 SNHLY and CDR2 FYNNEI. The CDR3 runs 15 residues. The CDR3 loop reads CASSSTRVSGNTIYF. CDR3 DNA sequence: TGTGCCAGCAGCTCTACGCGGGTTTCTGGAAACACCATATATTTT.

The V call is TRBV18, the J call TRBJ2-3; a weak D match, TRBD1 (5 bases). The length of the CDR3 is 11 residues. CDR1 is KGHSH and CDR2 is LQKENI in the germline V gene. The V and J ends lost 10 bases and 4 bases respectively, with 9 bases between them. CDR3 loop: CATTTADTQYF. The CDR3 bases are TGTGCCACCACGACAGCAGATACGCAGTATTTT.

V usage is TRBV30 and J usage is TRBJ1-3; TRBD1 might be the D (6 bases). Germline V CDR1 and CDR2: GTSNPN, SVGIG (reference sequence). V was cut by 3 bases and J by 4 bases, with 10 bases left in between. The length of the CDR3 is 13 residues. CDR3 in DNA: TGTGCCTGGAGACAGGGTGCCGGAAACACCATATATTTT. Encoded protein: CAWRQGAGNTIYF.